This entry lists 13 T cell receptor beta chains sequenced from one sample in a study of monozygotic twins with inflammatory bowel disease. Each CDR3 protein gets one entry in TCRdb, which reprocessed the 5' RACE reads and gives no DNA. This listing includes about 300,000 distinct CDR3 sequences. The specimen sequenced was blood. The receptors were gathered from a human donor with ulcerative colitis or Crohn's disease, or a healthy co-twin of an affected twin (not recorded which).

V is TRBV7-3 and J is TRBJ2-1; TCRdb lists TRBD1, though no DNA is available to test this call. The CDR3 totals 13 residues. Germline CDR1 is SGHTA and CDR2 is FQGTGA. This chain's CDR3 is CASSFGTDNEQFF.

The chain employs TRBV7-6 and TRBJ2-1; TCRdb designates TRBD2, a call that cannot be tested without DNA. The CDR3 has 14 residues. Germline V gene lookup returns CDR1 SGHVS and CDR2 FNYEAQ. The CDR3 reads CASSSGLAYNEQFF.

The J gene is TRBJ2-7, the V gene TRBV5-4. This CDR3 comprises 14 residues. CDR1 is SGHNT and CDR2 is YYREEE in the germline V gene (reference sequence). The CDR3 region is CASSLTGTSYEQYF.

CDR3 protein: CASSLGQRQRKNIQYF. The chain uses TRBV12-3 or TRBV12-4 and TRBJ2-4; TCRdb indicates TRBD1, and absent DNA this call remains unverified. The CDR3 sequence is 16 residues long.

The genes are TRBV28 and TRBJ2-5. The V gene's germline CDR1 is MDHEN and CDR2 SYDVKM. This CDR3 comprises 14 residues. CDR3: CASKRVRTAETQYF.

This rearrangement joins TRBV5-1 to TRBJ2-1; checking the TCRdb D call of TRBD2 is not possible without DNA. The CDR3 is 15 residues long. Germline CDR1 SGHRS, CDR2 YFSETQ. CDR3 amino acids: CASSSTSGRGNEQFF.

The J gene is TRBJ2-1, the V gene TRBV3-1; absent DNA, TCRdb's TRBD2 call cannot be checked. This CDR3 spans 14 amino acids. The germline CDR1 and CDR2 sequences are LGHDT and YNNKEL (reference sequence). Here the CDR3 reads CASSQGASGGWQFF.

The rearrangement joins TRBV28 to TRBJ2-1; lacking DNA, the TRBD1 call made by TCRdb goes unchecked. CDR1 and CDR2 (germline): MDHEN, SYDVKM. This CDR3 has 16 residues. The CDR3 sequence is CASSAPVHPPDNEQFF.

The V call is TRBV25-1, the J call TRBJ1-4; TCRdb outputs TRBD1, but without DNA this stays unchecked. The CDR3 is 14 amino acids. The V gene's germline CDR1 is MGHDK and CDR2 SYGVNS. CDR3 residues: CASSDQGKNEKLFF. The whole variable domain, remainder taken from reference TRBV25-1 and TRBJ1-4, is EADIYQTPRYLVIGTGKKITLECSQTMGHDKMYWYQQDPGMELHLIHYSYGVNSTEKGDLSSESTVSRIRTEHFPLTLESARPSHTSQYLCASSDQGKNEKLFFGSGTQLSVL.

This chain connects TRBV5-1 to TRBJ2-1; with no DNA, the TCRdb D assignment of TRBD2 cannot be verified. The CDR3 totals 16 residues. Germline V gives CDR1 SGHRS, CDR2 YFSETQ. The CDR3: CASSFGLAGVLNEQFF.

The rearrangement uses TRBV7-2 and TRBJ1-6; TCRdb lists TRBD1, though no DNA is available to test this call. Germline V gene data show CDR1 as SGHTA and CDR2 as FQGNSA. The CDR3 spans 15 residues. CDR3 region: CASSLTTGSNSPLHF.

The CDR3: CASSAPGLAVDTQYF. V is TRBV11-2 and J is TRBJ2-3; TCRdb outputs TRBD2, but without DNA this stays unchecked. The CDR3 sequence is 15 residues long. The germline gives CDR1 SGHAT, CDR2 FQNNGV.

The chain links TRBV7-9 to TRBJ1-2. This CDR3 comprises 14 residues. Germline CDR1 is SEHNR and CDR2 is FQNEAQ (reference sequence). The chain's CDR3 is CAISLEGPSYGYTF.